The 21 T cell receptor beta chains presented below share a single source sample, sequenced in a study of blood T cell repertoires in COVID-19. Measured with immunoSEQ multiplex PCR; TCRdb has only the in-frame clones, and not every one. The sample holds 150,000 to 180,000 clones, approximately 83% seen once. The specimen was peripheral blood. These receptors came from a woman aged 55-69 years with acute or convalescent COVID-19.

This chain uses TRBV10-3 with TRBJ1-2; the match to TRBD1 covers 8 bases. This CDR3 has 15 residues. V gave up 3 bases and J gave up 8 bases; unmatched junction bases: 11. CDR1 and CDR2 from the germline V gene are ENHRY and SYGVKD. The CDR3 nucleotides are TGTGCCATCAGTGAAATGGGGACAGGTGTGGACGGCTACACCTTC. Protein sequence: CAISEMGTGVDGYTF.

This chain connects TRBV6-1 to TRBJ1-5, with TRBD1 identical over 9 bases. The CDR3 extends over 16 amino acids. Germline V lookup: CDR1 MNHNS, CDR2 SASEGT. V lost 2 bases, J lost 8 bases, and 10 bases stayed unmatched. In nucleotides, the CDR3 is TGTGCCAGCAGTGAACTTGGGACAGGGCTTAACAAGCCCCAGCATTTT. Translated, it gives CASSELGTGLNKPQHF.

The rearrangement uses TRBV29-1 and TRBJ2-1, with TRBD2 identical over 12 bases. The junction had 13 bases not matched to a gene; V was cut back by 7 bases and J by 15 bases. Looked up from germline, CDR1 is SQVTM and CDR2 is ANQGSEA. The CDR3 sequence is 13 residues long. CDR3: CSAVPTSGRNLFF. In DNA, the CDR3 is TGCAGCGCCGTACCGACTAGCGGGAGAAATTTGTTCTTC.

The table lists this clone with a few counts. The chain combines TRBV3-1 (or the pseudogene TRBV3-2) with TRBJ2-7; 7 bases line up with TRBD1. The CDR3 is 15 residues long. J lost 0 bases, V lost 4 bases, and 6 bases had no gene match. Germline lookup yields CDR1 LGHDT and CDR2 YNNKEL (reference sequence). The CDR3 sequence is CASSRTTGFSYEQYF. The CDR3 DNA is TGTGCCAGCAGCCGAACGACAGGGTTCTCCTACGAGCAGTACTTC.

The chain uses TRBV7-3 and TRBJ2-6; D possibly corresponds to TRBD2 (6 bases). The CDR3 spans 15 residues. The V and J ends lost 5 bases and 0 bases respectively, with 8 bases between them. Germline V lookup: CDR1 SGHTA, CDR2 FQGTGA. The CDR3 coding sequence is TGTGCCAGCAGCCGGGGACTCTCTGGGGCCAACGTCCTGACTTTC. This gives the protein CASSRGLSGANVLTF.

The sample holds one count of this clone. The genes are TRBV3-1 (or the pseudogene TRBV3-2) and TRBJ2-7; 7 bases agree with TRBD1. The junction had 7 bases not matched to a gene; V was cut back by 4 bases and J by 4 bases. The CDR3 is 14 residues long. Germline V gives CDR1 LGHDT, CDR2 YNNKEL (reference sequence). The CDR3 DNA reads TGTGCCAGCAGCCCCGGGACAGCTATTTACGAGCAGTACTTC. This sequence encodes CASSPGTAIYEQYF.

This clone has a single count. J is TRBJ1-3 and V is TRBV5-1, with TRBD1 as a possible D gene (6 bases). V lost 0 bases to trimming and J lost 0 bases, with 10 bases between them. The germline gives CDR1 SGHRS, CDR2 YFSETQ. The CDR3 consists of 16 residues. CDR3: CASSLGDTSSGNTIYF. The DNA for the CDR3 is TGCGCCAGCAGCTTGGGGGACACCAGCTCTGGAAACACCATATATTTT.

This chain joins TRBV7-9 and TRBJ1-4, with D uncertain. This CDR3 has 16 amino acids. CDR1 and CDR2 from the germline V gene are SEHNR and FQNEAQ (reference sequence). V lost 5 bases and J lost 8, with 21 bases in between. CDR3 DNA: TGTGCCAGCAGCGGCAGATGGCCCGGAGACGGGGAAAAACTGTTTTTT. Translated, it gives CASSGRWPGDGEKLFF.

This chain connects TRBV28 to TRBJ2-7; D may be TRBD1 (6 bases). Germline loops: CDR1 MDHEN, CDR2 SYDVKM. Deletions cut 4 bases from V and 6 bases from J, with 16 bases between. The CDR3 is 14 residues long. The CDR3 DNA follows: TGTGCCAGCAGTTCAACAGGGAATCTACTCGAGCAGTACTTC. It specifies CASSSTGNLLEQYF.

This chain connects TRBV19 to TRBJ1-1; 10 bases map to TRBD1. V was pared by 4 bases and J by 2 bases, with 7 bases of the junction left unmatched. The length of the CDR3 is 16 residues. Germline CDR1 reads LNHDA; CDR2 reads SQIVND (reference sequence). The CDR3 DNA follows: TGTGCCAGTAGTAGACCGGGACAGGGGTTTAACACTGAAGCTTTCTTT. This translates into CASSRPGQGFNTEAFF. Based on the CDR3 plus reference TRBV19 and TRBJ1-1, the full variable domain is DGGITQSPKYLFRKEGQNVTLSCEQNLNHDAMYWYRQDPGQGLRLIYYSQIVNDFQKGDIAEGYSVSREKKESFPLTVTSAQKNPTAFYLCASSRPGQGFNTEAFFGQGTRLTVV.

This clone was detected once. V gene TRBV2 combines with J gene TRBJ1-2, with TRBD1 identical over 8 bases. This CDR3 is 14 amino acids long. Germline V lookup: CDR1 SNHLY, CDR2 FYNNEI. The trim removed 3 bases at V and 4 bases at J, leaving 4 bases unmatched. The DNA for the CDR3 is TGTGCCAGCAGTGACAGGACAGGGACCTATGGCTACACCTTC. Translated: CASSDRTGTYGYTF.

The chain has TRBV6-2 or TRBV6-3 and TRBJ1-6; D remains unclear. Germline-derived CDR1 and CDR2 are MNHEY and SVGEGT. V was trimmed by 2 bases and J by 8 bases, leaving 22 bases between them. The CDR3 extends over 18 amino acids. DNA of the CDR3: TGTGCCAGCAGTTACGCTCCTCATAGTGGTGTAAGCTATTCACCCCTCCACTTT. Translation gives CASSYAPHSGVSYSPLHF.

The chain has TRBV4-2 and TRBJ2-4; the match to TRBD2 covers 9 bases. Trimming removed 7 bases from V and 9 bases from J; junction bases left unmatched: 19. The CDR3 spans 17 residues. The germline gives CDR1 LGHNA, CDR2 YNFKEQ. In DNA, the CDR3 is TGTGCCAGCACTCGGCAGATCGCTAGCGGGGACTTGGGCATTCAGTACTTC. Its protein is CASTRQIASGDLGIQYF.

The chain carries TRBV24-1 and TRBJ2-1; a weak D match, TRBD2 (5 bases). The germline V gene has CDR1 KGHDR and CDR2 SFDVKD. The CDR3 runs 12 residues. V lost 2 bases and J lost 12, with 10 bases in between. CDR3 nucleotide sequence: TGTGCCACCAGTGATTCGCTAGCTGGGCAGTTCTTC. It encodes CATSDSLAGQFF.

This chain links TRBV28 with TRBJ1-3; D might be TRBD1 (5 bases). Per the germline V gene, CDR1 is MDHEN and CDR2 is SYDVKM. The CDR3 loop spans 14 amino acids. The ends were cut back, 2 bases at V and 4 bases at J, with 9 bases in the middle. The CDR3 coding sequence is TGTGCCAGCAGTTTAAAAGGGGCCGGAAACACCATATATTTT. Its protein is CASSLKGAGNTIYF.

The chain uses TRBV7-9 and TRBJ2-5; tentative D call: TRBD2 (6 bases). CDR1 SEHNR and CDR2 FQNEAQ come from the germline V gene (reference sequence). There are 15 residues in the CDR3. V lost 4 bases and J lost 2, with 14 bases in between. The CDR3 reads CASSSRLGEQETQYF. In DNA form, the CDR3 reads TGTGCCAGCAGCTCACGACTAGGCGAGCAAGAGACCCAGTACTTC.

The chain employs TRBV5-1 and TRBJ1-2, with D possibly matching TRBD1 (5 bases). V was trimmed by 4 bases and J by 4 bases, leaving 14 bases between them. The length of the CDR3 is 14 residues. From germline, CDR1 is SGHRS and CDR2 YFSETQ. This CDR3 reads CASSPGRGVYGYTF. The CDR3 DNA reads TGCGCCAGCAGCCCCGGGAGGGGCGTCTATGGCTACACCTTC.

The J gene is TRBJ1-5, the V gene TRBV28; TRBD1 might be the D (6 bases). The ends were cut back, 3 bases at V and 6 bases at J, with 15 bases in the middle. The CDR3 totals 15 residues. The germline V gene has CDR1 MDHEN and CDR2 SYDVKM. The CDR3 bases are TGTGCCAGCAGTTTCCTACAGGGAAAAGGTCAGCCCCAGCATTTT. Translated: CASSFLQGKGQPQHF.

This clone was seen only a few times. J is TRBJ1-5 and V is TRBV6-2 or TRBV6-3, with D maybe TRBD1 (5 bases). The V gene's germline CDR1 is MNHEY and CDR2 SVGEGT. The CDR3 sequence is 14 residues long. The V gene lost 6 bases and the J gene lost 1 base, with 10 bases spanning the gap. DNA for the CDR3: TGTGCCAGCAGCCTAGGACAAAGCAATCAGCCCCAGCATTTT. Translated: CASSLGQSNQPQHF.

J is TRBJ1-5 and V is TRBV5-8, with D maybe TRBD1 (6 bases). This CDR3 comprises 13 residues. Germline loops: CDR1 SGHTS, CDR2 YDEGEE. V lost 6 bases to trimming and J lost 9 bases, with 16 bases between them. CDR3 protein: CASTADRQRPQHF. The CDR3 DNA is TGTGCCAGCACCGCCGACAGGCAAAGGCCCCAGCATTTT.

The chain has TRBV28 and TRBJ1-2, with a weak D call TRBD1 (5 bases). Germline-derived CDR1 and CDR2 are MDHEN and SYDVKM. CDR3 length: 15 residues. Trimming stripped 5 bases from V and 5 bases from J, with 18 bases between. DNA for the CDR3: TGTGCCAGCAGTCTGGAGACAGTGTCAGGGTATGGCTACACCTTC. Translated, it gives CASSLETVSGYGYTF.